This T cell receptor beta chain was recovered during a study of control samples from healthy donors and cancer patients. V was shortened by 5 bases and J by 2 bases, with 13 bases between the two germline ends. The V gene's germline CDR1 is SEHNR and CDR2 FQNEAQ (reference sequence). This CDR3 spans 14 amino acids. Libraries were prepared by immunoSEQ multiplex PCR; TCRdb keeps only in-frame clonotypes and omits some of them. In the table there are around 30,000 clones, approximately 90% of which are singletons. The receptor was derived from a woman aged 35 to 49 with lung cancer. Sequenced: PBMCs. The chain combines TRBV7-9 with TRBJ2-7; D is unclear. The CDR3 region is CASSHDSTTYEQYF. The CDR3 nucleotides are TGTGCCAGCAGCCATGACTCTACTACCTACGAGCAGTACTTC. Full variable domain (rest looked up from reference TRBV7-9 and TRBJ2-7): DTGVSQNPRHKITKRGQNVTFRCDPISEHNRLYWYRQTLGQGPEFLTYFQNEAQLEKSRLLSDRFSAERPKGSFSTLEIQRTEQGDSAMYLCASSHDSTTYEQYFGPGTRLTVT.